This entry concerns a single T cell receptor beta chain. Per the germline V gene, CDR1 is SGHTA and CDR2 is FQGNSA. V gave up 1 base and J gave up 2 bases, with 8 bases separating them. The CDR3 contains 14 residues. This sample is drawn from a study of blood T cell repertoires in COVID-19. Study information: Acute-phase and convalescent COVID-19 samples originated in the United States, Italy and Spain. T cells, B-cell-depleted T cells, or PBMCs supplied cDNA or gDNA.

Original handling: Amplification from reference gene primers served as the basis for estimated nucleated cell counts. Repertoires were generated with immunoSEQ multiplex PCR, while TCRdb's copy carries only in-frame clones and drops some. D and trimming were read from the DNA, whereas the V and J calls and clone size are those reported in that table. The sample includes some 73,000 clones, around nine tenths of them seen just once. This clonotype originated in a woman aged 60 to 75 with acute or convalescent COVID-19. J is TRBJ1-2 and V is TRBV7-2; D not resolved. Source material: peripheral blood. The CDR3 protein is CASSLVAENYGYTF. DNA of the CDR3: TGTGCCAGCAGCTTAGTAGCCGAAAACTATGGCTACACCTTC.